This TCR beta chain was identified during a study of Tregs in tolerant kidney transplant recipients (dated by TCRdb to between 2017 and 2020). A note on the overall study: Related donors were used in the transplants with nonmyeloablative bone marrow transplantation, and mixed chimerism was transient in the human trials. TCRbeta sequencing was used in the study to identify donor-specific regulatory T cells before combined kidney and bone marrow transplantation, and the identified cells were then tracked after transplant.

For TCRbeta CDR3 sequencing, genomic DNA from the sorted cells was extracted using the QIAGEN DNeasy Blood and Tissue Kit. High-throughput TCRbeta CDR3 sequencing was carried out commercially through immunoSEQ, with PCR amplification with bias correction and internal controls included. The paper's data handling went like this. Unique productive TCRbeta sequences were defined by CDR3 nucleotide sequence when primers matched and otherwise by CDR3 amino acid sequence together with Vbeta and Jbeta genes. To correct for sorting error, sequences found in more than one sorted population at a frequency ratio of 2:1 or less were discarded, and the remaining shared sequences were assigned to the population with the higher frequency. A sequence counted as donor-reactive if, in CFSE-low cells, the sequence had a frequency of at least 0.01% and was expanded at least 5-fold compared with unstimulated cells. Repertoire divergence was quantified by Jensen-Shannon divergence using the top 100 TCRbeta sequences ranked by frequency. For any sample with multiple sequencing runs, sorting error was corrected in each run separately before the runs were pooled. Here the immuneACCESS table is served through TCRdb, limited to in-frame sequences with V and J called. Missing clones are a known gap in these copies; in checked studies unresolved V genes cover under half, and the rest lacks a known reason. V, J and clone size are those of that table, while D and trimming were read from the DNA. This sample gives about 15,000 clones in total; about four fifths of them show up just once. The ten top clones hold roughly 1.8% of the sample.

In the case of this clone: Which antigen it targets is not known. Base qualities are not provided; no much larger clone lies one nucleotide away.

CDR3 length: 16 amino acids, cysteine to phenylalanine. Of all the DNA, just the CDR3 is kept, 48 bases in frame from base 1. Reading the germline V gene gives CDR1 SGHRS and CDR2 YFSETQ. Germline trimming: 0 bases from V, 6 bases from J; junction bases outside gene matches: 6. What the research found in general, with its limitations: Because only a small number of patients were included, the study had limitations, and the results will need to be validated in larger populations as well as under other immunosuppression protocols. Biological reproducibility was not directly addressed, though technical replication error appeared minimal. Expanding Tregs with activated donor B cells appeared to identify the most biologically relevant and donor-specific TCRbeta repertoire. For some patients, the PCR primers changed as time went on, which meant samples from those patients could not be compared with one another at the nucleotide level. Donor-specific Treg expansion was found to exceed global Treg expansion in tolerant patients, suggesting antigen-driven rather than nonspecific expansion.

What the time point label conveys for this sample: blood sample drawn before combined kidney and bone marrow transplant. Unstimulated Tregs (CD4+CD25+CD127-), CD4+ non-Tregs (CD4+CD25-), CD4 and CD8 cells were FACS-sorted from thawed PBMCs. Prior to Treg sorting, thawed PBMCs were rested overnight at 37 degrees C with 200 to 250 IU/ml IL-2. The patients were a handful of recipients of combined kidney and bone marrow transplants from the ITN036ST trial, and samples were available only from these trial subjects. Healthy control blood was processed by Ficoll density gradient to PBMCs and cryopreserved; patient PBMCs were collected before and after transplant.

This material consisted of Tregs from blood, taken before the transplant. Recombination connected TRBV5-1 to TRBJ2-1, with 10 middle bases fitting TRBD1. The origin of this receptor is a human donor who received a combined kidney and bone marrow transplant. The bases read TGCGCCAGCAGCTTGGGGGGACAGGGGTTTGGCAATGAGCAGTTCTTC. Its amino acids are CASSLGGQGFGNEQFF. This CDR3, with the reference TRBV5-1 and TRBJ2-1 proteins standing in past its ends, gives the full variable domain KAGVTQTPRYLIKTRGQQVTLSCSPISGHRSVSWYQQTPGQGLQFLFEYFSETQRNKGNFPGRFSGRQFSNSRSEMNVSTLELGDSALYLCASSLGGQGFGNEQFFGPGTRLTVL.